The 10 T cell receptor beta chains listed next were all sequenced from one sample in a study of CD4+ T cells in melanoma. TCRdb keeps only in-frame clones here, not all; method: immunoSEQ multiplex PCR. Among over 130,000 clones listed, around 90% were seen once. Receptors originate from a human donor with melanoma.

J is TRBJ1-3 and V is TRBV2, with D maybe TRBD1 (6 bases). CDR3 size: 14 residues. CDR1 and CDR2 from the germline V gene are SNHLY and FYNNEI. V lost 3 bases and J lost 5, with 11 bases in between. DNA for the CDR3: TGTGCCAGCAGTGACCAGGGGTTTAGAAACACCATATATTTT. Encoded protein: CASSDQGFRNTIYF.

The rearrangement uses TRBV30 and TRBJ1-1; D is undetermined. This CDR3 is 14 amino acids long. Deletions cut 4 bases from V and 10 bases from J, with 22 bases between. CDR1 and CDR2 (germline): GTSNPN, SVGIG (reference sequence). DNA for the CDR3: TGTGCCTGGAAACCCTTAACGGGCTCGCTTCGAGCTTTCTTT. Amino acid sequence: CAWKPLTGSLRAFF.

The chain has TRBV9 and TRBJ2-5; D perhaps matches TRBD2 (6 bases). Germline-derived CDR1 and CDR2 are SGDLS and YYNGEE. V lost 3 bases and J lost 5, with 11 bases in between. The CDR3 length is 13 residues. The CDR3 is CASSERDWETQYF. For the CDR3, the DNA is TGTGCCAGCAGCGAGAGGGACTGGGAGACCCAGTACTTC.

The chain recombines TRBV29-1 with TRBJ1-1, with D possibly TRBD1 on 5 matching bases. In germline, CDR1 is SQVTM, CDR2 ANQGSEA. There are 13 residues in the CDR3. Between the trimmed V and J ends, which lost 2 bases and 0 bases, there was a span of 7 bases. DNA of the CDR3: TGCAGCGTTGAATCAGGGATGAACACTGAAGCTTTCTTT. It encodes CSVESGMNTEAFF.

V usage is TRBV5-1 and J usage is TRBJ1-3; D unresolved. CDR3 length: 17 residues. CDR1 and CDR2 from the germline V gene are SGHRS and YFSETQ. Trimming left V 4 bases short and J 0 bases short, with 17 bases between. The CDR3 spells CASSALGPPGSGNTIYF. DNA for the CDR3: TGCGCCAGCAGCGCCTTGGGCCCCCCAGGCTCTGGAAACACCATATATTTT.

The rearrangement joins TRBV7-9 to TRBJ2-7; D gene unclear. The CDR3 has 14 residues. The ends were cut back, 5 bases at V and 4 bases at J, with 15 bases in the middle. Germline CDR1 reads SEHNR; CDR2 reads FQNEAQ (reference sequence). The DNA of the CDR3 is TGTGCCAGCAGCCGTGCCCTAGACCGGTACGAGCAGTACTTC. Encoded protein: CASSRALDRYEQYF.

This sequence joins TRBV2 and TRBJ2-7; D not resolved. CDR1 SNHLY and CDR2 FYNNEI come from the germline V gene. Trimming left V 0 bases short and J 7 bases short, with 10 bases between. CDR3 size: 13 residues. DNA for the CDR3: TGTGCCAGCAGTGAAGCTCACCAGCTGGAGCAGTACTTC. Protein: CASSEAHQLEQYF.

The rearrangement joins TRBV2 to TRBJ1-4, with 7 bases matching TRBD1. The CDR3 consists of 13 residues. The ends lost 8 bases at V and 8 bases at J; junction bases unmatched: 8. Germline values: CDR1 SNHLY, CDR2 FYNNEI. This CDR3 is CASARGTAEKLFF. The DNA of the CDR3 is TGTGCCAGCGCCCGAGGGACAGCCGAAAAACTGTTTTTT.

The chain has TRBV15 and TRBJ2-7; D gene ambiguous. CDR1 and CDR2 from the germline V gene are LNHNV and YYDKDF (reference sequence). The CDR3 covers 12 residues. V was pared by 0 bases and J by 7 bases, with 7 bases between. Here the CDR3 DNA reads TGTGCCACCAGCAGAGATTTTCGGGAGCAGTACTTC. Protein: CATSRDFREQYF.

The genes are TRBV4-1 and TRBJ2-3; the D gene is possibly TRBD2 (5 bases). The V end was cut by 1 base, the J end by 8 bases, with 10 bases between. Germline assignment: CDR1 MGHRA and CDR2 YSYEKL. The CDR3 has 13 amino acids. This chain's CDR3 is CASSQGSSGTQYF. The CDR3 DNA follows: TGCGCCAGCAGCCAAGGAAGCAGCGGTACGCAGTATTTT.